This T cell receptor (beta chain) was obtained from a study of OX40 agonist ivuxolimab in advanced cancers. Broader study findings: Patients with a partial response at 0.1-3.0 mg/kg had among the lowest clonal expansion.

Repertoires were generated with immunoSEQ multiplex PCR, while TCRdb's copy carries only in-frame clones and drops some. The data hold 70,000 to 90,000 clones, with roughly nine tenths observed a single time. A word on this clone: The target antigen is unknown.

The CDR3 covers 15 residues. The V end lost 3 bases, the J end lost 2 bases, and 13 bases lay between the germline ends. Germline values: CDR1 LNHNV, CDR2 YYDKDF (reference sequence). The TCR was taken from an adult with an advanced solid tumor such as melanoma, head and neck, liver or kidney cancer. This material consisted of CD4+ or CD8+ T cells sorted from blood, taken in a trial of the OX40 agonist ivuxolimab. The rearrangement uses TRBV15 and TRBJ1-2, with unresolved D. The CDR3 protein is CATSSFTDANYGYTF. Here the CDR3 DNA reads TGTGCCACCAGCAGTTTCACCGACGCAAACTATGGCTACACCTTC.